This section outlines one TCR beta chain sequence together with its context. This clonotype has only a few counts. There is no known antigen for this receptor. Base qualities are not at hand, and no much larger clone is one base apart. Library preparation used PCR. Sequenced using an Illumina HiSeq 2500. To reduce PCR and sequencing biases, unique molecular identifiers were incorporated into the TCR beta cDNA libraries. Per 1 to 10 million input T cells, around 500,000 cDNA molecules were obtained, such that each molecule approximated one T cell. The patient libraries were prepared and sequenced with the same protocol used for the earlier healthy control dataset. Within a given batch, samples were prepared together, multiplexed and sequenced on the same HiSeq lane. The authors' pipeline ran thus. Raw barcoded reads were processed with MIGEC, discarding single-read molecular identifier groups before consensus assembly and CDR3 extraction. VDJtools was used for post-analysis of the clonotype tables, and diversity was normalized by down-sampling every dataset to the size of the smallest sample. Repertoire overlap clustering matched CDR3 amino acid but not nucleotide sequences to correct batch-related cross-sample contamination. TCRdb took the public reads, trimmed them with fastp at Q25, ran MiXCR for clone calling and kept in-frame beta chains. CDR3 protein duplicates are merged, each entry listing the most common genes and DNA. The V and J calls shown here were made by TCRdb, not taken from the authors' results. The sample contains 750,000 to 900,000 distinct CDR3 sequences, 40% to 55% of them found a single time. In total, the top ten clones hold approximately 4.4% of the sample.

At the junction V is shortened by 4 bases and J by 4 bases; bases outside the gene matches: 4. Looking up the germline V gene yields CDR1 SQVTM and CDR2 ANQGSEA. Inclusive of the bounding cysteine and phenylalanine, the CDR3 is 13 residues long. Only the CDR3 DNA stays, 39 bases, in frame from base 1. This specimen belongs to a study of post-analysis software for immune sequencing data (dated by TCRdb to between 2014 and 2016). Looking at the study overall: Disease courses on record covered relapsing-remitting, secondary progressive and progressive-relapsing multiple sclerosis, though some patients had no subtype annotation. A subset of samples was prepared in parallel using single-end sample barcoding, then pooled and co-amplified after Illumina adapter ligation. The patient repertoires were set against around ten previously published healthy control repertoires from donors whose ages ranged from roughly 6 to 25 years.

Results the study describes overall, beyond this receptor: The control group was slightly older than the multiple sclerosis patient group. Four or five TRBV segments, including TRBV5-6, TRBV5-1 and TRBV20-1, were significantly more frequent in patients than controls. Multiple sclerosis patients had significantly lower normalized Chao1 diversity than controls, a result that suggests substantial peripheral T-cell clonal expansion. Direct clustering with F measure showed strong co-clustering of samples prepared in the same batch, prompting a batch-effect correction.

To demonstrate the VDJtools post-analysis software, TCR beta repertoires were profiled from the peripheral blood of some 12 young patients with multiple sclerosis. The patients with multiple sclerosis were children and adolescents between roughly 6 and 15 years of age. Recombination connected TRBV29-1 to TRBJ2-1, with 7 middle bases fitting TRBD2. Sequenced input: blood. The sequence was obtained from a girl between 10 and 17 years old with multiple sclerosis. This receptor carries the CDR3 CSVGQRGYNEQFF. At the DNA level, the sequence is TGCAGCGTTGGCCAGCGGGGTTACAATGAGCAGTTCTTC.